This is a list of T cell receptor beta chains from one sample in a study of shared clonotypes between healthy human individuals. Produced via immunoSEQ multiplex PCR; TCRdb's table is partial and in-frame only. The sample shows over a million clones, around 97% of them seen only once. Source material: naive CD4+ T cells sorted from blood. The source is a man aged 25 to 40 in good health. Both conserved end residues are part of each CDR3. D genes are given only for firm matches. Only part of the rows carry a size: once, few, many, or a class if the clone is expanded.

>TRBD2|TRBJ2-5|TRBV5-1|once
CAAALAGVWGETQYF
TGCGCCGCGGCACTAGCGGGAGTCTGGGGAGAGACCCAGTACTTC
>NA|TRBJ1-5|TRBV2|once
CASSEGWGLQPQHF
TGTGCCAGCAGTGAAGGTTGGGGACTTCAGCCCCAGCATTTT
>TRBD2|TRBJ2-2|TRBV7-2|NA
CASSLALAHGGELFF
TGTGCCAGCAGCTTAGCACTAGCGCATGGCGGGGAGCTGTTTTTT
>NA|TRBJ2-5|TRBV28|NA
CASSETGLETQYF
TGTGCCAGCAGTGAGACAGGCCTAGAGACCCAGTACTTC
>NA|TRBJ2-1|TRBV7-3|NA
CASSLIQGNEQFF
TGTGCCAGCAGCTTAATTCAGGGAAATGAGCAGTTCTTC
>NA|TRBJ2-3|TRBV2|NA
CASSEEGTDTQYF
TGTGCCAGCAGTGAGGAAGGAACAGATACGCAGTATTTT
>NA|TRBJ1-3|TRBV14|NA
CASSQVVLSGNTIYF
TGTGCCAGCAGCCAAGTTGTACTCTCTGGAAACACCATATATTTT
>NA|TRBJ2-1|TRBV19|NA
CASSIVSGVGYNEQFF
TGTGCCAGTAGTATAGTCTCGGGAGTGGGGTACAATGAGCAGTTCTTC
>TRBD2|TRBJ2-7|TRBV7-9|NA
CASSPAGIYEQYF
TGTGCCAGCAGCCCAGCGGGAATCTACGAGCAGTACTTC
>NA|TRBJ2-2|TRBV14|once
CASSQVLAAGELFF
TGTGCCAGCAGCCAAGTGCTTGCGGCCGGGGAGCTGTTTTTT
>TRBD2|TRBJ2-5|TRBV10-1|NA
CASSLLAGGPETQYF
TGCGCCAGCAGCCTACTAGCGGGAGGGCCGGAGACCCAGTACTTC
>NA|TRBJ2-7|TRBV7-8|NA
CASSLETLLTAPPYEQYF
TGTGCCAGCAGCTTAGAAACGCTCCTTACAGCTCCCCCCTACGAGCAGTACTTC
>TRBD1|TRBJ1-2|TRBV6-5|NA
CASSYPIGQGSYGYTF
TGTGCCAGCAGTTACCCGATTGGACAGGGAAGCTATGGCTACACCTTC
>TRBD1|TRBJ1-1|TRBV5-1|NA
CASSLGDRGRDEAFF
TGCGCCAGCAGCTTGGGAGACAGGGGGCGAGATGAAGCTTTCTTT
>NA|TRBJ1-1|TRBV5-1|NA
CASSLAWGTSEAFF
TGCGCCAGCAGCTTGGCTTGGGGGACAAGTGAAGCTTTCTTT
>NA|TRBJ2-2|TRBV28|NA
CASSLDVRRGNTGELFF
TGTGCCAGCAGTTTAGACGTAAGAAGGGGGAACACCGGGGAGCTGTTTTTT
>NA|TRBJ2-2|TRBV11-2|NA
CASSPDRITGELFF
TGTGCCAGCAGCCCGGACAGAATCACCGGGGAGCTGTTTTTT
>NA|TRBJ2-3|TRBV9|NA
CASSVEGSTDTQYF
TGTGCCAGCAGCGTTGAGGGCAGCACAGATACGCAGTATTTT
>NA|TRBJ2-1|TRBV7-9|NA
CASSLAGGQKSYNEQFF
TGTGCCAGCAGCTTAGCGGGCGGACAGAAATCATACAATGAGCAGTTCTTC
>NA|TRBJ1-1|TRBV7-9|NA
CASSSKTEAFF
TGTGCCAGCAGCTCCAAGACTGAAGCTTTCTTT
>TRBD2|TRBJ2-1|TRBV5-1|NA
CASSTGTSSYNEQFF
TGCGCCAGCAGCACCGGGACTAGCTCCTACAATGAGCAGTTCTTC
>NA|TRBJ2-1|TRBV30|NA
CAWRSGPYNEQFF
TGTGCCTGGAGGTCGGGACCTTACAATGAGCAGTTCTTC
>NA|TRBJ2-3|TRBV4-3|NA
CASSQDWGPPDTQYF
TGCGCCAGCAGCCAAGATTGGGGTCCGCCAGATACGCAGTATTTT
>NA|TRBJ2-5|TRBV4-3|NA
CASSQGGVGFTDF
TGCGCCAGCAGCCAAGGGGGGGTGGGTTTTACTGACTTC
>NA|TRBJ2-2|TRBV19|NA
CASSTKPVQGAWTGELFF
TGTGCCAGTAGTACCAAACCCGTACAAGGGGCGTGGACCGGGGAGCTGTTTTTT
>TRBD2|TRBJ2-7|TRBV9|NA
CASSPSGSTYEQYF
TGTGCCAGCAGCCCTAGCGGGAGTACCTACGAGCAGTACTTC
>NA|TRBJ2-3|TRBV4-1|NA
CASRTEGVTTDTQYF
TGCGCCAGCAGAACGGAGGGGGTGACCACAGATACGCAGTATTTT
>TRBD2|TRBJ2-7|TRBV10-2|few
CASSGAGRGRYEQYF
TGCGCCAGCAGTGGGGCGGGGAGGGGAAGGTACGAGCAGTACTTC
>NA|TRBJ2-5|TRBV6-5|NA
CASRDPRETQYF
TGTGCCAGCAGGGATCCTAGGGAGACCCAGTACTTC
>NA|TRBJ2-7|TRBV6-5|NA
CASSLSRESYEQYF
TGTGCCAGCAGTTTATCACGGGAGTCGTACGAGCAGTACTTC
>NA|TRBJ1-1|TRBV6-1|NA
CASSEVSASVTEAFF
TGTGCCAGCAGTGAAGTCTCTGCGAGTGTGACTGAAGCTTTCTTT
>NA|TRBJ2-5|TRBV21-1|NA
CASSYTRQGQETQYF
TGTGCCAGCAGCTATACCCGACAGGGGCAAGAGACCCAGTACTTC
>TRBD1|TRBJ1-4|TRBV2|NA
CASSEITGGAKLFF
TGTGCCAGCAGTGAAATAACAGGGGGCGCGAAACTGTTTTTT
>TRBD1|TRBJ2-6|TRBV28|NA
CASSSRTGGGSGANVLTF
TGTGCCAGCAGTTCCCGGACAGGGGGCGGTTCTGGGGCCAACGTCCTGACTTTC
>TRBD2|TRBJ2-7|TRBV6-5|NA
CASTSGSYEQYF
TGTGCCAGCACTAGCGGGAGTTACGAGCAGTACTTC
>NA|TRBJ2-7|TRBV27|NA
CASSSGRGDYEQYF
TGTGCCAGCAGCTCCGGGCGGGGAGACTACGAGCAGTACTTC
>TRBD1|TRBJ2-7|TRBV19|once
CASSRATGTINEQYF
TGTGCCAGTAGTAGGGCGACAGGGACAATCAACGAGCAGTACTTC
>TRBD2|TRBJ2-1|TRBV7-9|NA
CADVSASGQYNEQFF
TGTGCCGACGTCTCGGCTAGCGGCCAATACAATGAGCAGTTCTTC
>NA|TRBJ2-1|TRBV25-1|once
CASTQTDQKWFF
TGTGCCAGCACCCAGACTGATCAGAAATGGTTCTTC
>TRBD1|TRBJ1-1|TRBV5-1|few
CASSLSKGQGNTEAFF
TGCGCCAGCAGCTTGTCAAAGGGACAGGGGAACACTGAAGCTTTCTTT
>TRBD2|TRBJ2-1|TRBV5-1|NA
CASSNSGGHEQFF
TGCGCCAGCAGCAATAGCGGGGGGCATGAGCAGTTCTTC
>TRBD1|TRBJ1-1|TRBV10-2|NA
CASREGTASTEAFF
TGCGCCAGCAGAGAGGGGACAGCAAGCACTGAAGCTTTCTTT
>TRBD1|TRBJ1-5|TRBV18|NA
CASSPDRTKNQPQHF
TGTGCCAGCTCACCGGACAGGACTAAGAATCAGCCCCAGCATTTT
>TRBD2|TRBJ2-3|TRBV9|NA
CASSPSGRRADTQYF
TGTGCCAGCAGCCCAAGCGGGAGACGTGCAGATACGCAGTATTTT
>NA|TRBJ2-6|TRBV6-5|NA
CASSTRLAGANVLTF
TGTGCCAGCAGTACACGGCTCGCTGGGGCCAACGTCCTGACTTTC
>NA|TRBJ1-2|TRBV4-3|NA
CASSQEGNYGYTF
TGCGCCAGCAGCCAAGAGGGGAACTATGGCTACACCTTC
>NA|TRBJ1-1|TRBV2|NA
CASTGRGMNTEAFF
TGTGCCAGCACCGGGAGGGGGATGAACACTGAAGCTTTCTTT
>NA|TRBJ2-1|TRBV11-3|NA
CASSAQSGHSYNEQFF
TGTGCCAGCAGCGCCCAATCGGGGCACTCCTACAATGAGCAGTTCTTC
>TRBD1|TRBJ1-5|TRBV6-5|once
CASRPRGGRSQPQHF
TGTGCCAGCAGGCCGCGAGGGGGCCGAAGCCAGCCCCAGCATTTT
>NA|TRBJ1-3|TRBV27|NA
CASRRGLSSGNTIYF
TGTGCCAGCAGGCGGGGACTAAGCTCTGGAAACACCATATATTTT
>NA|TRBJ2-7|TRBV4-1|NA
CASSQDPAIGSKQYF
TGCGCCAGCAGCCAAGATCCGGCGATTGGCTCTAAGCAGTACTTC
>TRBD2|TRBJ2-5|TRBV10-3|NA
CAISWTSGSQETQYF
TGTGCCATCAGCTGGACTAGCGGGTCCCAAGAGACCCAGTACTTC
>NA|TRBJ1-1|TRBV7-2|once
CASSLKQGNTEAFF
TGTGCCAGCAGCTTAAAACAGGGGAACACTGAAGCTTTCTTT
>NA|TRBJ2-1|TRBV7-9|NA
CASSPNPNEQFF
TGTGCCAGCAGCCCGAACCCTAATGAGCAGTTCTTC
>NA|TRBJ2-1|TRBV9|once
CASSQESGRSSNEQFF
TGTGCCAGCAGCCAGGAAAGCGGAAGGTCGTCGAATGAGCAGTTCTTC
>TRBD1|TRBJ1-4|TRBV5-8|once
CASSLRGGTGVSLRGKLFF
TGTGCCAGCAGCTTGCGGGGTGGGACAGGAGTTTCCCTTCGCGGAAAACTGTTTTTT
>NA|TRBJ2-5|TRBV5-1|NA
CASSLRGRGPETQYF
TGCGCCAGCAGCCTCAGGGGGAGGGGGCCAGAGACCCAGTACTTC
>TRBD2|TRBJ2-1|TRBV29-1|NA
CSGLAGRGEQFF
TGCAGTGGACTAGCGGGAAGGGGTGAGCAGTTCTTC